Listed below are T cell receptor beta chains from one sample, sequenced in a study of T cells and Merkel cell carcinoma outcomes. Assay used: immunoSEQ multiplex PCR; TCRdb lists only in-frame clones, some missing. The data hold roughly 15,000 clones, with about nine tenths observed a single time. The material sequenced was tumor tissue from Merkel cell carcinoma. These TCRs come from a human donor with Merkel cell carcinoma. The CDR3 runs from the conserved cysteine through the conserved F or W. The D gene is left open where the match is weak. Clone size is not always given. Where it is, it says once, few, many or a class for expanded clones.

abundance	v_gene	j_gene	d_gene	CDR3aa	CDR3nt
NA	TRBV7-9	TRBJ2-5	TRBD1	CASSLAPGQGGETQYF	TGTGCCAGCAGCTTAGCCCCGGGACAGGGAGGCGAGACCCAGTACTTC
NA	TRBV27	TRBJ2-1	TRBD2	CASSRSSGRASEQFF	TGTGCCAGCAGTAGGTCTAGCGGGAGGGCTTCCGAGCAGTTCTTC
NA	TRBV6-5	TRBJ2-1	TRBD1	CASRPGTGTYNEQFF	TGTGCCAGCAGGCCCGGGACAGGGACATACAATGAGCAGTTCTTC
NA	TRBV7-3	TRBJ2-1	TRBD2	CASSLAGGPFDEQFF	TGTGCCAGCAGCTTGGCGGGGGGGCCATTCGATGAGCAGTTCTTC
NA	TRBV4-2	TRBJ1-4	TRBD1	CASSQDNWDRGGEKLFF	TGTGCCAGCAGCCAAGATAATTGGGACAGGGGAGGGGAAAAACTGTTTTTT
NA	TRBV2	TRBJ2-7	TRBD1	CASLRTGTYEQYF	TGTGCCAGCCTCCGGACAGGAACCTACGAGCAGTACTTC
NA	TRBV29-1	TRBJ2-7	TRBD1	CSVDPGQGAREQYF	TGCAGCGTTGACCCAGGACAGGGGGCGAGGGAGCAGTACTTC
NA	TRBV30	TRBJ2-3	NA	CAWSVLVDTQYF	TGTGCCTGGAGTGTACTAGTCGATACGCAGTATTTT
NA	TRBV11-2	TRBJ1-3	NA	CASSETFWGNTIYF	TGTGCCAGCAGCGAAACCTTTTGGGGAAACACCATATATTTT
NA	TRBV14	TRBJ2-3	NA	CASSYGPQDTQYF	TGTGCCAGCAGTTACGGGCCACAAGATACGCAGTATTTT
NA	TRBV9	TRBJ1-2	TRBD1	CASSYGTGGFSYGYTF	TGTGCCAGCAGCTACGGGACAGGGGGTTTTAGCTATGGCTACACCTTC
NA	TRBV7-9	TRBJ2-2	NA	CASSSLMNANTGELFF	TGTGCCAGCAGCTCCTTAATGAACGCGAACACCGGGGAGCTGTTTTTT
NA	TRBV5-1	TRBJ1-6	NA	CASSLDGQVGSPLHF	TGCGCCAGCAGCTTGGATGGGCAGGTTGGGTCACCCCTCCACTTT
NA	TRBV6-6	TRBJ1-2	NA	CASRRIYGYTF	TGTGCCAGTCGACGGATCTATGGCTACACCTTC
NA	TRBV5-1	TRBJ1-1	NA	CASSAEPNTEAFF	TGCGCCAGCAGCGCGGAGCCGAACACTGAAGCTTTCTTT
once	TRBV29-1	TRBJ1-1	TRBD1	CSADRVNTEAFF	TGCAGCGCTGACAGGGTGAACACTGAAGCTTTCTTT
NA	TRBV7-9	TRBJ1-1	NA	CASSLRPGVGTEAFF	TGTGCCAGCAGCTTACGGCCAGGGGTAGGGACTGAAGCTTTCTTT
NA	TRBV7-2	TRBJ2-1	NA	CASSTRDPTNEQFF	TGTGCCAGCAGCACCCGGGACCCCACGAATGAGCAGTTCTTC
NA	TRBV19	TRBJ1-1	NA	CASSIVGRPNTEAFF	TGTGCCAGTAGTATAGTGGGACGGCCCAACACTGAAGCTTTCTTT
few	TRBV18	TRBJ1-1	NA	CASSLGTEAFF	TGTGCCAGCTCATTGGGCACTGAAGCTTTCTTT
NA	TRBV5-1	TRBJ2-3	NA	CASSLTGSTDTQYF	TGCGCCAGCAGCTTGACAGGGAGCACAGATACGCAGTATTTT
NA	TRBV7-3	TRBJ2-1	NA	CASSSTGTGSSYNEQFF	TGTGCCAGCAGCTCAACCGGGACTGGATCTTCCTACAATGAGCAGTTCTTC
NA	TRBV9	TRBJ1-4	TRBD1	CASSDRDRVANEKLFF	TGTGCCAGCAGCGACCGGGACAGGGTAGCTAATGAAAAACTGTTTTTT
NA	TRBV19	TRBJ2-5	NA	CASSKGGSQETQYF	TGTGCCAGTAGTAAGGGGGGGAGCCAAGAGACCCAGTACTTC
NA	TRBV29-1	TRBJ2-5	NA	CSVTTTETQYF	TGCAGCGTTACCACGACAGAGACCCAGTACTTC
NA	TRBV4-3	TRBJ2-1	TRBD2	CASSQDRGGVGFF	TGCGCCAGCAGCCAAGATCGGGGAGGGGTCGGATTCTTC
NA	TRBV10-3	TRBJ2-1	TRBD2	CAISGRREFSYNEQFF	TGTGCCATCAGTGGGAGGCGGGAGTTCTCCTACAATGAGCAGTTCTTC
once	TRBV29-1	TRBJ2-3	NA	CSVPDRPSTDTQYF	TGCAGCGTGCCGGACAGACCTAGCACAGATACGCAGTATTTT
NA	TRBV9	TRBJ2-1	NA	CASSVAQGSYNEQFF	TGTGCCAGCAGCGTAGCACAGGGCTCCTACAATGAGCAGTTCTTC
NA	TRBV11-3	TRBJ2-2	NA	CASSLNTGELFF	TGTGCCAGCAGCTTAAACACCGGGGAGCTGTTTTTT
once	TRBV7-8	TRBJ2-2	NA	CASSLGNTGELFF	TGTGCCAGCAGCTTAGGGAATACCGGGGAGCTGTTTTTT
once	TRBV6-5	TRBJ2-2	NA	CASSFGRNTGELFF	TGTGCCAGCAGTTTCGGTCGGAACACCGGGGAGCTGTTTTTT
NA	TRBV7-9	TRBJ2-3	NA	CASSPNPQRRTSTDTQYF	TGTGCCAGCAGCCCCAACCCCCAAAGAAGGACTAGCACAGATACGCAGTATTTT
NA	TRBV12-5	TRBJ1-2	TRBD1	CASGSSPGQGIYGYTF	TGTGCTAGTGGTTCATCCCCGGGACAGGGAATCTATGGCTACACCTTC
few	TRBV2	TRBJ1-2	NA	CASIPGYGYTF	TGTGCCAGCATTCCCGGGTATGGCTACACCTTC
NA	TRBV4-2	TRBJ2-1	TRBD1	CASSLDRGGYNEQFF	TGTGCCAGCAGCCTTGACAGGGGGGGTTACAATGAGCAGTTCTTC
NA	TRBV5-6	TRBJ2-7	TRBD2	CASTHRPDSGTYEQYF	TGTGCCAGCACCCACAGGCCGGATAGCGGGACCTACGAGCAGTACTTC
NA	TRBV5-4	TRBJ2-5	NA	CASSFTGKETQYF	TGTGCCAGCAGCTTTACAGGGAAAGAGACCCAGTACTTC
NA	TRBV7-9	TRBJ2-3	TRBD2	CASNLAGGGTQYF	TGTGCCAGCAACCTAGCGGGAGGAGGAACGCAGTATTTT
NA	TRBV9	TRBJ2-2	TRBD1	CASSVVGQGPGELFF	TGTGCCAGCAGCGTAGTCGGACAGGGACCCGGGGAGCTGTTTTTT
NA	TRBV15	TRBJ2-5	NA	CATSRPAGETQYF	TGTGCCACTAGCAGGCCCGCGGGAGAGACCCAGTACTTC
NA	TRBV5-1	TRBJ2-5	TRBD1	CASSLQGAEETQYF	TGCGCCAGCAGCTTACAGGGGGCCGAAGAGACCCAGTACTTC